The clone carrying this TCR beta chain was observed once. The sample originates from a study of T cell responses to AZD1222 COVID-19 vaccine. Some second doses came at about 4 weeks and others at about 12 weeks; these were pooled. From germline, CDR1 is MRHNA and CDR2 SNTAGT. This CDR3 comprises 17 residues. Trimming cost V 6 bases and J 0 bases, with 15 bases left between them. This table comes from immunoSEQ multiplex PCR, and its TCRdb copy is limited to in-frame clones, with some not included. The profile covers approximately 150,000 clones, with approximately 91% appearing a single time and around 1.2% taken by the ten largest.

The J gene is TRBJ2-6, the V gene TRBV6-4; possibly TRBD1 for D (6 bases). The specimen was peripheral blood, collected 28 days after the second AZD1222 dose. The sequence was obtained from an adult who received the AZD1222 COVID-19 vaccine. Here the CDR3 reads CASSYTGLDSGANVLTF. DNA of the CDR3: TGTGCCAGCAGCTATACAGGGTTGGACTCTGGGGCCAACGTCCTGACTTTC.